This TCR beta chain is drawn from a study of T cell changes during pregnancy in multiple sclerosis. The CDR3 extends over 13 amino acids. Germline assignment: CDR1 LNHDA and CDR2 SQIVND (reference sequence). The V end was cut by 8 bases, the J end by 1 base, with 11 bases between. Data came from immunoSEQ multiplex PCR; TCRdb stores just in-frame clones and leaves some out. Here the sample spans over 70,000 clones, approximately 95% being singletons. This TCR derives from a female donor with multiple sclerosis, enrolled in a pregnancy study. The sequences come from peripheral blood, collected in the first trimester of pregnancy. The chain recombines TRBV19 with TRBJ1-1; D remains unclear. CDR3 in amino acids: CASVLTGNTEAFF. In DNA, the CDR3 is TGTGCCAGTGTATTGACGGGGAACACTGAAGCTTTCTTT.